A selection of T cell receptor beta chains follows, all from one sample in a study of T cells in Graves' hyperthyroidism and ophthalmopathy. TCRdb analysed the multiplex PCR reads with MiXCR anew, one entry per CDR3 protein. The sample shows 500,000 to 650,000 distinct CDR3 sequences, 35% to 50% of them seen only once. The sample consisted of peripheral blood or thyroid tissue (not recorded which). All receptors come from an adult woman with Graves' disease, either hyperthyroidism or ophthalmopathy (not recorded which). CDR3s include the opening cysteine and the closing phenylalanine or tryptophan. The order of the fields is V gene, clone size, J gene, D gene, CDR3 DNA, CDR3 protein. A D gene is named only where the DNA matches it firmly. Only some rows state a clone size, as once, few, many or a class for expanded clones.

TRBV29-1,-,TRBJ2-7,-,TGCAGCAGTTACGGGGCAGGGGTTACTTACGAGCAGTACTTC,CSSYGAGVTYEQYF
TRBV5-4,many,TRBJ1-6,-,TGTGCCAGCAGCTTGGGAACGGCTAATAATTCACCCCTCCACTTT,CASSLGTANNSPLHF
TRBV25-1,-,TRBJ2-5,TRBD2,TGTGCCAGCAGTCACCTGATCGCGGGAGTAGAGACCCAGTACTTC,CASSHLIAGVETQYF
TRBV27,-,TRBJ1-2,-,TGTGACAGCAGTCCCTCAGGGCCAGCTAACTATGGCTACACCTTC,CDSSPSGPANYGYTF
TRBV7-9,many,TRBJ1-1,-,TGTGCCAGCAGTCAAGTTACGAACACTGAAGCTTTCTTT,CASSQVTNTEAFF
TRBV5-8,many,TRBJ1-1,-,TGTGCCAGCAGCCGGACCGTGGGCTATACTGAAGCTTTCTTT,CASSRTVGYTEAFF
TRBV7-6,few,TRBJ2-5,-,TGTGCCAGCAGCTTAGGAAGGGCGGCTGGAGAGACCCAGTACTTC,CASSLGRAAGETQYF
TRBV7-2,-,TRBJ1-3,-,TGTGCCAGCAGCTTAGTGATTGGCTACACCATATATTTT,CASSLVIGYTIYF
TRBV2,-,TRBJ2-5,TRBD1,TGTGCCAGCCGACAGGGGTACTTC,CASRQGYF
TRBV7-9,-,TRBJ2-7,-,TGTGCCAGCAGCTGGTATTCACCCTACGAGCAGTACTTC,CASSWYSPYEQYF
TRBV5-1,many,TRBJ2-5,-,TGCGCCAGCAGCTTCCAAGCGGTCCGGCAAGAGACCCAGTACTTC,CASSFQAVRQETQYF
TRBV7-7,few,TRBJ1-3,-,TGTGCTAGCGAAGTAGGGGGCTCTGGAAACACCATATATTTT,CASEVGGSGNTIYF
TRBV29-1,-,TRBJ2-7,-,TGCAGCGGGACTTGGGGGCCCTGGCAGTACTTC,CSGTWGPWQYF
TRBV7-2,few,TRBJ1-3,-,TGTGCCAGCAGCTTAGCTCTGCAGTCCGGAAACACCATATATTTT,CASSLALQSGNTIYF
TRBV20-1,many,TRBJ2-7,TRBD1,TGCAGTGCACGATCCCCTAAGACAGGGACCTACGAGCAGTACTTC,CSARSPKTGTYEQYF
TRBV10-3,few,TRBJ2-3,-,TGTGCCATCAATGCGGGGAGCCGAACAGATACGCAGTATTTT,CAINAGSRTDTQYF
TRBV10-3,many,TRBJ1-1,TRBD1,TGTGCCATCAGGACAGGGGGCCTCTTCATGAACACTGAAGCTTTCTTT,CAIRTGGLFMNTEAFF
TRBV2,-,TRBJ1-2,-,TGTGCCAGCAGTAACAGGATCTATGGCTACACCTTC,CASSNRIYGYTF
TRBV2,few,TRBJ1-1,TRBD1,TGTGCCAGCAACGTGCAGGGGGCAGGTAATGTGAACACTGAAGCTTTCTTT,CASNVQGAGNVNTEAFF
TRBV6-1,-,TRBJ1-2,-,TGTGCCAGCAGCAACAGACTGTTCGGGAGCGGCTACACCTTC,CASSNRLFGSGYTF
TRBV15,-,TRBJ1-2,-,TGTGCCACCAGCCCTAATCAGGCTACGACCTCTAACTATGGCTACACCTTC,CATSPNQATTSNYGYTF
TRBV28,-,TRBJ2-7,-,TGTGCCAGCAGAATCCAGGGATACGAGCAGTACTTC,CASRIQGYEQYF
TRBV28,few,TRBJ1-2,TRBD1,TGTGCCAGCATTTCAGGGGGCTATGGCTACACCTTC,CASISGGYGYTF
TRBV29-1,-,TRBJ2-5,-,TGCAGCGTTGACTTGGGGCAGGGGGAGACCCAGTACTTC,CSVDLGQGETQYF
TRBV9,-,TRBJ2-5,TRBD1,TGTGCCAGCAGCACACAACTGACAGGGAAAGAGACCCAGTACTTC,CASSTQLTGKETQYF
TRBV7-9,few,TRBJ1-1,-,TGTGCCAGCAGATTGAGGGGGTGGGACACTGAAGCTTTCTTT,CASRLRGWDTEAFF
TRBV5-4,many,TRBJ1-5,TRBD1,TGTGCCAGCAGTTCGGACAGGGATAACCAGCCCCAGCATTTT,CASSSDRDNQPQHF
TRBV7-8,-,TRBJ1-3,-,TGTGCCAGCAGCTTAGGCGGGCAGAGCTCTGGAAACACCATATATTTT,CASSLGGQSSGNTIYF
TRBV5-5,many,TRBJ1-3,-,TGTGCCAGCAGCCCCGGGGGGGGAAACACCATATATTTT,CASSPGGGNTIYF
TRBV7-8,few,TRBJ2-7,TRBD1,TGTGCCAGCAGAGAGACAGGGGTCCACGAGCAGTACTTC,CASRETGVHEQYF
TRBV20-1,many,TRBJ2-5,-,TGCAGTGCTCCGGGTGCCCCAGAGACCCAGTACTTC,CSAPGAPETQYF
TRBV7-2,-,TRBJ2-5,TRBD1,TGTGCCAGCAGCATAGGACAGGGAGGAGAGACCCAGTACTTC,CASSIGQGGETQYF
TRBV29-1,-,TRBJ1-4,-,TGCAGCGTTGAAGGGGAGTTGGCTAATGAAAAACTGTTTTTT,CSVEGELANEKLFF
TRBV12-3/TRBV12-4,-,TRBJ1-2,-,TGTGCCAGCAGTTCATTAGGGTTCGACTATGGCTACACCTTC,CASSSLGFDYGYTF
TRBV24-1,many,TRBJ1-5,-,TGTGCCACCAGTGATGCAGGCGGGAGCAATCAGCCCCAGCATTTT,CATSDAGGSNQPQHF
TRBV12-3/TRBV12-4,-,TRBJ2-5,-,TGTGCCAGCAGTTTAGGTGGGGGCCTGAAGACCCAGTACTTC,CASSLGGGLKTQYF
TRBV18,-,TRBJ1-1,-,TGTGCCAGCTCACCAACCTGGAACACTGAAGCTTTCTTT,CASSPTWNTEAFF
TRBV28,few,TRBJ1-5,TRBD1,TGTGCCAGCTCCCGCCGCCCGACAGGGATCCACAATCAGCCCCAGCATTTT,CASSRRPTGIHNQPQHF